The clone carrying this T cell receptor (beta chain) appeared a single time. V was clipped by 4 bases and J by 5 bases; unmatched bases: 9. The CDR3 is 15 amino acids. The germline V gene has CDR1 SGHNT and CDR2 YYREEE (reference sequence). Profiling relied on immunoSEQ multiplex PCR, and the TCRdb table lists in-frame clones only, not all of them. The table lists tens of thousands of clones, more than 85% of them singletons. This sample stems from a study of control samples from healthy donors and cancer patients. The source material was PBMCs. The sequence was collected from a woman in her thirties or forties with head and neck cancer. This chain connects TRBV5-4 to TRBJ1-2; 9 bases line up with TRBD1. The DNA for the CDR3 is TGTGCCAGCAGCCAATACTCGACAGGGGGGTATGGCTACACCTTC. Translated: CASSQYSTGGYGYTF.